Shown below are 30 T cell receptor beta chains from a single sample sequenced in a study of T cell responses to AZD1222 COVID-19 vaccine. Measured with immunoSEQ multiplex PCR; TCRdb has only the in-frame clones, and not every one. The sample lists roughly 190,000 clones; over 90% were seen once. The sample here was peripheral blood, taken on day 0 of AZD1222 vaccination. These receptors all come from an adult in good health.

The V call is TRBV3-1 (or the pseudogene TRBV3-2), the J call TRBJ2-3; D is ambiguous. This CDR3 contains 13 residues. From germline, CDR1 is LGHDT and CDR2 YNNKEL (reference sequence). Trimming cost V 0 bases and J 14 bases, with 15 bases left between them. Written as DNA, the CDR3 is TGTGCCAGCAGCCAAGATAGGAGAGGCTCAAGGTATTTT. It encodes CASSQDRRGSRYF.

The chain uses TRBV6-1 and TRBJ1-1, with 11 bases that match TRBD1. Germline CDR1 and CDR2: MNHNS and SASEGT. Losses at the gene ends were 3 bases for V and 4 bases for J; bases not matched to a gene: 13. This CDR3 is 18 amino acids long. The CDR3 reads CASSEGTGGGRWATEAFF. CDR3 sequence (DNA): TGTGCCAGCAGTGAGGGGACAGGGGGTGGTAGGTGGGCCACTGAAGCTTTCTTT.

This sequence joins TRBV24-1 and TRBJ1-4; no clear D. V was clipped by 7 bases and J by 4 bases, with 39 bases between them. CDR1 and CDR2 from the germline V gene are KGHDR and SFDVKD. The CDR3 covers 23 residues. The CDR3 is CATSHGGEPSTTDLPRVNEKLFF. The CDR3 nucleotides read TGTGCCACCAGCCACGGTGGGGAGCCCTCAACCACGGATTTACCAAGGGTTAATGAAAAACTGTTTTTT.

The chain links TRBV4-1 to TRBJ2-7, with 12 bases matching TRBD2. Trimming at V came to 0 bases and at J to 6 bases, leaving 9 bases not matched to a gene. CDR1 is MGHRA, CDR2 YSYEKL, per germline. The CDR3 sequence is 17 residues long. CDR3 residues: CASSQDSTSGRGGEQYF. Written as DNA, the CDR3 is TGCGCCAGCAGCCAAGATTCGACTAGCGGGAGAGGGGGCGAGCAGTACTTC.

The chain carries TRBV6-4 and TRBJ1-2, with D hard to call. Germline lookup yields CDR1 MRHNA and CDR2 SNTAGT. The CDR3 is 17 amino acids. The ends were cut back, 3 bases at V and 0 bases at J, with 17 bases in the middle. The CDR3 coding sequence is TGTGCCAGCAGTGAGGAATGGTTCCTCGGAACTAACTATGGCTACACCTTC. Encoded protein: CASSEEWFLGTNYGYTF.

The V gene is TRBV3-1 (or the pseudogene TRBV3-2), the J gene TRBJ2-3, with D unclear. CDR1 LGHDT and CDR2 YNNKEL come from the germline V gene (reference sequence). Trimming removed 2 bases from V and 2 bases from J, with 8 bases in between. The CDR3 has 14 residues. CDR3 in amino acids: CASSQSGITDTQYF. The CDR3 bases are TGTGCCAGCAGCCAATCTGGGATCACAGATACGCAGTATTTT.

V and J are TRBV11-3 and TRBJ1-6, with D hard to call. The CDR3 spans 13 residues. The ends were cut back, 0 bases at V and 7 bases at J, with 4 bases in the middle. Germline lookup yields CDR1 SGHNT and CDR2 YENEEA. The CDR3 DNA is TGTGCCAGCAGCTTAGAGGTCAATTCACCCCTCCACTTT. It yields the protein CASSLEVNSPLHF.

The CDR3 sequence: CASSSSGPTMNTEAFF. CDR3 nucleotide sequence: TGCGCCAGCAGCTCTTCCGGTCCGACCATGAACACTGAAGCTTTCTTT. The chain is built from TRBV5-1 and TRBJ1-1; D gene uncertain. Germline V lookup: CDR1 SGHRS, CDR2 YFSETQ. V dropped 3 bases and J dropped 0 bases, with 15 bases sitting between them. The CDR3 covers 16 residues.

The chain couples TRBV7-9 to TRBJ1-2; D might be TRBD1 (6 bases). CDR1 and CDR2 from the germline V gene are SEHNR and FQNEAQ (reference sequence). The length of the CDR3 is 14 residues. The V end lost 3 bases, the J end lost 3 bases, and 11 bases lay between the germline ends. The CDR3, as DNA: TGTGCCAGCAGCTTTCAGGGGCCTTACTATGGCTACACCTTC. Protein: CASSFQGPYYGYTF.

This sequence joins TRBV20-1 and TRBJ1-1, with D hard to call. Trimming removed 3 bases at V and 2 bases at J, with 13 bases between. The CDR3 loop spans 14 amino acids. In germline, CDR1 is DFQATT, CDR2 SNEGSKA (reference sequence). This CDR3 reads CSASSYGVNTEAFF. The CDR3 DNA reads as TGCAGTGCTAGTTCATACGGGGTAAACACTGAAGCTTTCTTT.

The V call is TRBV19, the J call TRBJ2-7; TRBD2 aligns across 9 bases. CDR1 and CDR2 (germline): LNHDA, SQIVND (reference sequence). The CDR3 sequence is 14 residues long. The CDR3 DNA sequence: TGTCCGAGAGAGCGGGGGGCGGCCTCCTACGAGCAGTACTTC. As protein: CPRERGAASYEQYF.

The sample holds one count of this clone. The chain links TRBV18 to TRBJ1-3, with TRBD1 as a possible D gene (5 bases). CDR1 is KGHSH and CDR2 is LQKENI in the germline V gene. With 2 bases removed from V and 8 bases from J, the gap between germline ends came to 10 bases. The CDR3 extends over 13 amino acids. The DNA for the CDR3 is TGTGCCAGCTCACCATCCCAGGGAGACACCATATATTTT. This encodes CASSPSQGDTIYF.

The CDR3 region has the DNA TGTGCCAGCAGCTTGCCCCCCGAATATGGCTACACCTTC. It codes for CASSLPPEYGYTF. The V gene is TRBV5-8, the J gene TRBJ1-2; D gene uncertain. This CDR3 is built from 13 residues. V was clipped by 1 base and J by 5 bases, with 9 bases between them. Germline CDR1 reads SGHTS; CDR2 reads YDEGEE.

The V gene is TRBV7-2, the J gene TRBJ1-3, with TRBD1 matching over 7 bases. Germline V gene sequence: CDR1 SGHTA, CDR2 FQGNSA. This CDR3 has 15 residues. V lost 6 bases, J lost 3 bases, and 8 bases stayed unmatched. CDR3: CASSYRGPNGNTIYF. CDR3 sequence (DNA): TGTGCCAGCAGTTACAGGGGTCCGAATGGAAACACCATATATTTT.

This clone was counted at least ten times. This chain connects TRBV10-2 to TRBJ1-1, with D maybe TRBD1 (5 bases). This CDR3 is 13 amino acids long. From germline, CDR1 is WSHSY and CDR2 SAAADI. Trimming shortened V by 10 bases and J by 2 bases, and 14 bases separated the two germline ends. DNA for the CDR3: TGCGCCACCTCGTCAGGGAAAAACACTGAAGCTTTCTTT. It translates to CATSSGKNTEAFF.

The chain employs TRBV6-5 and TRBJ2-3, with 7 nucleotides matching TRBD2. With V trimmed by 5 bases and J by 5 bases, 7 bases remained unmatched. This CDR3 contains 14 residues. Germline CDR1 is MNHEY and CDR2 is SVGAGI. The CDR3 here is CASSTPWGGDTQYF. The DNA of the CDR3 is TGTGCCAGCAGTACCCCTTGGGGGGGAGATACGCAGTATTTT.

The chain recombines TRBV12-3 or TRBV12-4 with TRBJ1-2, with D hard to call. Trimming shortened V by 3 bases and J by 5 bases, and 7 bases separated the two germline ends. This CDR3 has 12 amino acids. CDR3 loop: CASSFTVYGYTF. The CDR3 coding sequence is TGTGCCAGCAGTTTTACGGTTTATGGCTACACCTTC.

The chain has TRBV24-1 and TRBJ1-2, with D possibly being TRBD1 (5 bases). Per germline, CDR1 KGHDR and CDR2 SFDVKD. This CDR3 is 15 amino acids long. With 7 bases removed from V and 2 bases from J, the gap between germline ends came to 16 bases. The CDR3 DNA is TGTGCCACCAGGGCCGAGGGGTGGCCCAACTATGGCTACACCTTC. It yields the protein CATRAEGWPNYGYTF.

The rearrangement links TRBV14 to TRBJ2-7; 13 nucleotides line up with TRBD2. J gave up 3 bases and V 1 base, and 3 bases lay outside the gene matches. The CDR3 runs to 16 residues. Germline assignment: CDR1 SGHDN and CDR2 FVKESK. The CDR3 nucleotides are TGTGCCAGCAGCCAAGTGGGACTAGCGGGACTCTACGAGCAGTACTTC. Its protein product is CASSQVGLAGLYEQYF. Combining the CDR3 with reference TRBV14 and TRBJ2-7 gives the whole variable domain EAGVTQFPSHSVIEKGQTVTLRCDPISGHDNLYWYRRVMGKEIKFLLHFVKESKQDESGMPNNRFLAERTGGTYSTLKVQPAELEDSGVYFCASSQVGLAGLYEQYFGPGTRLTVT.

The chain joins TRBV3-1 (or the pseudogene TRBV3-2) to TRBJ1-2; D is ambiguous. CDR1 and CDR2 (germline): LGHDT, YNNKEL (reference sequence). This CDR3 has 16 residues. V dropped 3 bases and J dropped 2 bases, with 16 bases sitting between them. DNA of the CDR3: TGTGCCAGCAGCCATTTCAGGAGGGCCCTCAACTATGGCTACACCTTC. This gives the protein CASSHFRRALNYGYTF.

The genes are TRBV29-1 and TRBJ2-7; TRBD1 is a possible D gene (5 bases). Per germline, CDR1 SQVTM and CDR2 ANQGSEA. There are 13 residues in the CDR3. With 6 bases removed from V and 5 bases from J, the gap between germline ends came to 17 bases. This CDR3 reads CSVVGQGGDEQYF. The CDR3, as DNA: TGCAGCGTCGTAGGGCAGGGTGGGGACGAGCAGTACTTC.

The J gene is TRBJ2-7, the V gene TRBV5-6, with 9 bases fitting TRBD2. CDR1 and CDR2 from the germline V gene are SGHDT and YYEEEE. The CDR3 contains 17 residues. V shed 4 bases, J shed 2 bases, and the junction held 13 bases outside the gene matches. CDR3: CASSPPPGLAVTYEQYF. For the CDR3, the DNA is TGTGCCAGCAGCCCTCCTCCGGGACTAGCAGTGACCTACGAGCAGTACTTC. Combining the CDR3 with reference TRBV5-6 and TRBJ2-7 gives the whole variable domain DAGVTQSPTHLIKTRGQQVTLRCSPKSGHDTVSWYQQALGQGPQFIFQYYEEEERQRGNFPDRFSGHQFPNYSSELNVNALLLGDSALYLCASSPPPGLAVTYEQYFGPGTRLTVT.

V gene TRBV18 combines with J gene TRBJ1-3, with 8 bases that match TRBD1. Trimming took 2 bases from V and 0 from J; bases not matched to a gene: 6. From germline, CDR1 is KGHSH and CDR2 LQKENI. The CDR3 totals 17 residues. The DNA for the CDR3 is TGTGCCAGCTCACCAGTGACAGGGGCCACCTCTGGAAACACCATATATTTT. Its translation is CASSPVTGATSGNTIYF.

V usage is TRBV12-3 or TRBV12-4 and J usage is TRBJ2-3; the D is unclear. The CDR3 contains 12 residues. V lost 3 bases and J lost 6, with 7 bases in between. CDR3 bases: TGTGCCAGCAGTTTCCTCGTGGATACGCAGTATTTT. As protein: CASSFLVDTQYF.

The chain is built from TRBV5-1 and TRBJ2-5; perhaps TRBD1 as D (5 bases). The CDR3 length is 12 residues. Germline lookup yields CDR1 SGHRS and CDR2 YFSETQ. The germline V and J ends were trimmed by 3 bases and 5 bases, with 8 bases remaining between them. In DNA form, the CDR3 reads TGCGCCAGCAGCTCAGGGTTTGAGACCCAGTACTTC. Its protein is CASSSGFETQYF. Drawing the rest from reference TRBV5-1 and TRBJ2-5, the complete variable domain is KAGVTQTPRYLIKTRGQQVTLSCSPISGHRSVSWYQQTPGQGLQFLFEYFSETQRNKGNFPGRFSGRQFSNSRSEMNVSTLELGDSALYLCASSSGFETQYFGPGTRLLVL.

This clone occurred once. V gene TRBV7-9 combines with J gene TRBJ2-5; no firm D call. Germline values: CDR1 SEHNR, CDR2 FQNEAQ (reference sequence). Trimming removed 5 bases from V and 7 bases from J, with 17 bases in between. The CDR3 extends over 14 amino acids. The CDR3 DNA follows: TGTGCCAGCAGCCCCGGTTACGCGGTAGGGACCCAGTACTTC. It encodes CASSPGYAVGTQYF. Drawing the rest from reference TRBV7-9 and TRBJ2-5, the complete variable domain is DTGVSQNPRHKITKRGQNVTFRCDPISEHNRLYWYRQTLGQGPEFLTYFQNEAQLEKSRLLSDRFSAERPKGSFSTLEIQRTEQGDSAMYLCASSPGYAVGTQYFGPGTRLLVL.

CDR3 bases: TGCAGTGCTAGTTATTCGACCCAGGGACTTCAGTTCTTC. Residues: CSASYSTQGLQFF. V and J are TRBV20-1 and TRBJ2-1, with D tentatively TRBD2 (6 bases). The CDR3 spans 13 residues. Looked up from germline, CDR1 is DFQATT and CDR2 is SNEGSKA (reference sequence). Trimming removed 3 bases at V and 13 bases at J, with 19 bases between.

The chain uses TRBV28 and TRBJ1-2, with TRBD1 as a possible D gene (6 bases). The CDR3 extends over 12 amino acids. V was cut by 4 bases and J by 8 bases, with 11 bases left in between. Germline CDR1 is MDHEN and CDR2 is SYDVKM. CDR3 bases: TGTGCCAGCAGTTCTACAGGGAAAGGCTACACCTTC. This gives the protein CASSSTGKGYTF.

The chain employs TRBV3-1 (or the pseudogene TRBV3-2) and TRBJ1-3; D is possibly TRBD1 (5 bases). CDR1 is LGHDT and CDR2 is YNNKEL in the germline V gene (reference sequence). The length of the CDR3 is 15 residues. Trimming took 4 bases from V and 1 from J, leaving 11 bases between them. CDR3 coding DNA: TGTGCCAGCAGCCCCCCAGGGAGATCTGGAAACACCATATATTTT. Protein product: CASSPPGRSGNTIYF.

The genes are TRBV23-1 and TRBJ1-5, with 8 bases matching TRBD1. TRBV23-1 is filed as an ORF, its function uncertain. This CDR3 is built from 15 residues. The J segment lost 8 bases and the V segment lost 6 bases, leaving 12 bases of the junction unmatched. CDR3 bases: TGCGCCAGCAGCTTAACAGGGGGGTTTCTGGAGCCCCAGCATTTT. This codes for CASSLTGGFLEPQHF.